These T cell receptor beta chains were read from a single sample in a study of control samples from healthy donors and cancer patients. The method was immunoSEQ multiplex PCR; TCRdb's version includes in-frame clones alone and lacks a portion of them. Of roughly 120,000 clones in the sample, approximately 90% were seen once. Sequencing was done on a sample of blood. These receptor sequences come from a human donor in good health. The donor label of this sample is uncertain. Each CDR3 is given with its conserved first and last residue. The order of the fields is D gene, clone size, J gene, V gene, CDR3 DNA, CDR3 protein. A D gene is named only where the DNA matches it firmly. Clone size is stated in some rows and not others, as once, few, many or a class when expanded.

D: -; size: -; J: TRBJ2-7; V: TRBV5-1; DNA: TGCGCCAGCAGCCCGGGACCCACGAAGGACTACGAGCAGTACTTC; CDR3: CASSPGPTKDYEQYF
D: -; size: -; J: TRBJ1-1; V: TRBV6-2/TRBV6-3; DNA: TGTGCCAGCAGCAACGGGGGTGAAGCTTTCTTT; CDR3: CASSNGGEAFF
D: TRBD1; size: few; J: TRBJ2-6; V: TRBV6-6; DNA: TGTGCCACAGCCAGGGGGACTGGGGCCAACGTCCTGACTTTC; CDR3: CATARGTGANVLTF
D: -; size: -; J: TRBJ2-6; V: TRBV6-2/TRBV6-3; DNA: TGTGCCAGCAGTTGGGACCGCTCGTCGGGGGCCAACGTCCTGACTTTC; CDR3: CASSWDRSSGANVLTF
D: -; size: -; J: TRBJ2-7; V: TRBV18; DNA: TGTGCCAGCTCACCGGTTCTAGGAATAAGGACAGACACCTACGAGCAGTACTTC; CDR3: CASSPVLGIRTDTYEQYF
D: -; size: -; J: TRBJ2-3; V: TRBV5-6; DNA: TGTGCCAGCAGCTTGGAACTCATCACAGATACGCAGTATTTT; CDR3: CASSLELITDTQYF
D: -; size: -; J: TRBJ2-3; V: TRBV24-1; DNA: TGTGCCACCAGTGATGGGACGCTTGATACGCAGTATTTT; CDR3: CATSDGTLDTQYF
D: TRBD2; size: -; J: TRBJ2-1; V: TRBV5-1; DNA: TGCGCCAGCAAGACGGGACTAGCGGGGGGTATTGAGCAGTTCTTC; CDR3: CASKTGLAGGIEQFF
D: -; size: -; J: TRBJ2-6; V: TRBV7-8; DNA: TGTGCCAGCAGCCTAATAGCTGGGGCCAACGTCCTGACTTTC; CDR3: CASSLIAGANVLTF
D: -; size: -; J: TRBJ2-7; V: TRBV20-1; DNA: TGCAGTGCTGGTGAAAGACAGCCGTTCTCCTACGAGCAGTACTTC; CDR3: CSAGERQPFSYEQYF
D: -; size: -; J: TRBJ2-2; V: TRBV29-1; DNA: TGCAGCGGTTTAGAGACCGGGGAGCTGTTTTTT; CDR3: CSGLETGELFF
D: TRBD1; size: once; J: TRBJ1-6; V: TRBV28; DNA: TGTGCCAGCAGCCCCGGACAGGCTGATTCACCCCTCCACTTT; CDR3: CASSPGQADSPLHF
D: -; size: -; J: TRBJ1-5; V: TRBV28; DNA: TGTGCCAGCAGAATCCAGAATCAGCCCCAGCATTTT; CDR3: CASRIQNQPQHF
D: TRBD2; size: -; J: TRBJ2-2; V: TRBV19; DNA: TGTGCCACCAAGGGGGGGACTAGCGGAGGAACCGGGGAGCTGTTTTTT; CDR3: CATKGGTSGGTGELFF
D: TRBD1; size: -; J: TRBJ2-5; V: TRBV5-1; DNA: TGCGCCAGCAGCTTGGGGCAGGGGGCCGAGACCCAGTACTTC; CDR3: CASSLGQGAETQYF
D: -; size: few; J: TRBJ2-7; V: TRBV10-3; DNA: TGTGCCATCAGTGGGTCAGGGTCGATTTCCTACGAGCAGTACTTC; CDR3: CAISGSGSISYEQYF
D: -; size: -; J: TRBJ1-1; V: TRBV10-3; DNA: TGTGCCATCAGTGAGTATTCCACTGAAGCTTTCTTT; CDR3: CAISEYSTEAFF
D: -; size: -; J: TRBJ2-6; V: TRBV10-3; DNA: TGTGCCATCAGAGGGGATTCTGGGGCCAACGTCCTGACTTTC; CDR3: CAIRGDSGANVLTF
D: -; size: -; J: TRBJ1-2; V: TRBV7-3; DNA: TGTGCCAGCAGCTTGGGTCAGGACAATCTTGGCTACACCTTC; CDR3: CASSLGQDNLGYTF
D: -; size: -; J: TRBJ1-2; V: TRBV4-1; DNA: TGCGCCAGCAGCCAAGAAGAGCGCGGGGATCTTGGCTACACCTTC; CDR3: CASSQEERGDLGYTF
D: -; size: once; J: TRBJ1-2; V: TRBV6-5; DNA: TGTGCCAGCGGGGGCGATAGCTATGGCTACACCTTC; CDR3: CASGGDSYGYTF
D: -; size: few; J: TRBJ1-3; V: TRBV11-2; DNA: TGTGCCAGCAGCTTCAATACGGACAACACCATATATTTT; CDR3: CASSFNTDNTIYF
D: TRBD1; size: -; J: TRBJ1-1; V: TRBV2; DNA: TGTGCCAGCAGTCCTGGACAGGGAAGATTCTCTGAAGCTTTCTTT; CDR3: CASSPGQGRFSEAFF
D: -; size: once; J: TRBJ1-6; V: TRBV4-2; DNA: TGTGCCAGCAGCCAAGCGGGGGTGCATTTAGGATCCCTCCACTTT; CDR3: CASSQAGVHLGSLHF
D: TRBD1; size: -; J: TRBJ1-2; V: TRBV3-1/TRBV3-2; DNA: TGTGCCAGCAGCCAAGTGGGACAGGGAAAAAACTATGGCTACACCTTC; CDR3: CASSQVGQGKNYGYTF
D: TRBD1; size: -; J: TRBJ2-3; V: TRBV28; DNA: TGTGCCAGCAGCGGCACCGGGACAGGGGGGCCAGATACGCAGTATTTT; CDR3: CASSGTGTGGPDTQYF
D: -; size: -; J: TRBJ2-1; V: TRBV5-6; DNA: TGTGCCAGCAGCAGGACAGTAGACAATGAGCAGTTCTTC; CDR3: CASSRTVDNEQFF
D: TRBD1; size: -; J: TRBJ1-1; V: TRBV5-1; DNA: TGCGCCAGCAGCACGACTACGACAGGGGGAAACACTGAAGCTTTCTTT; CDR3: CASSTTTTGGNTEAFF
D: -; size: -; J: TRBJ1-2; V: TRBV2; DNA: TGTGCCAGCAGTGTGGGGGCCAGGGAAACCTACACCTTC; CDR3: CASSVGARETYTF
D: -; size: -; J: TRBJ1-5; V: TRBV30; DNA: TGTGCCTGGAGGACGAGTAGCAATCAGCCCCAGCATTTT; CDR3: CAWRTSSNQPQHF
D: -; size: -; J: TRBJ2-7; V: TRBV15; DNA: TGTGCCACCAGCAGAGATTTTAAGAACGAGCAGTACTTC; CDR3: CATSRDFKNEQYF
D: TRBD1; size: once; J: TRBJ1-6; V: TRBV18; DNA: TGTGCCAGCTCACTCCTCCGGGACAGGGGGCAAGATTCACCCCTCCACTTT; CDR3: CASSLLRDRGQDSPLHF
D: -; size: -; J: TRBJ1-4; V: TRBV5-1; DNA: TGCGCCAGCAGCTTGCCCGGGACAAGAAATGAAAAACTGTTTTTT; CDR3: CASSLPGTRNEKLFF
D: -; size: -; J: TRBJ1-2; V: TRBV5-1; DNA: TGCGCCAGCAGCCAGGAGCCGGGACACGCCCAAAGAGGAGATGGCTACACCTTC; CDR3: CASSQEPGHAQRGDGYTF
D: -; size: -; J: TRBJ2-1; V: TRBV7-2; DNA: TGTGCCAGCAGCCCAAACCGGGGTTACAATGAGCAGTTCTTC; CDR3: CASSPNRGYNEQFF
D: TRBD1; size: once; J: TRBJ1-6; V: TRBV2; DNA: TGTGCCAGCACCCAAGACAGGGTGACCAATTCACCCCTCCACTTT; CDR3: CASTQDRVTNSPLHF
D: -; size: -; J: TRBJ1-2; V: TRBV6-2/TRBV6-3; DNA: TGTGCCAGCAGTTACAACGGGGGAACGGGCTATGGCTACACCTTC; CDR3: CASSYNGGTGYGYTF
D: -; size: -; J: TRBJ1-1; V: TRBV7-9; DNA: TGTGCCAGCAGCTCACAAAAGCTAAACACTGAAGCTTTCTTT; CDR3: CASSSQKLNTEAFF
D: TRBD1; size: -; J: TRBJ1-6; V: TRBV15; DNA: TGTGCCACCAGCAGAGATTTGGGGACAGGATCCCTCGGGGCCCTCCACTTT; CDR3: CATSRDLGTGSLGALHF
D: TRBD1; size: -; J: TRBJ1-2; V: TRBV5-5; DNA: TGTGCCAGCAGCCGGACAGGGGATATCGTCACCTTC; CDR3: CASSRTGDIVTF
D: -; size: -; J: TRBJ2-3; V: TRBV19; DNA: TGTGCCAGTACCCGCGGGCCGAGCACAGATACGCAGTATTTT; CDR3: CASTRGPSTDTQYF
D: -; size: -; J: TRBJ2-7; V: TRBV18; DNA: TGTGCCAGCTCACCCACACAGGGTTCTTTCGAGCAGTACTTC; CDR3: CASSPTQGSFEQYF
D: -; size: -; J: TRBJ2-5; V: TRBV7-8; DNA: TGTGCCAGCAGCTACCTGGGGGCCTCGCGGGAGACCCAGTACTTC; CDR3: CASSYLGASRETQYF
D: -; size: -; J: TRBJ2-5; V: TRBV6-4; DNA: TGTGCCAGCAGTGGGGACCTGGGGGAGACCCAGTACTTC; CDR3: CASSGDLGETQYF
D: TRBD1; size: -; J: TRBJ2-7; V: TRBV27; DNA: TGTGCCAGCACCGACCCGGGACAGGGGGTATACGAGCAGTACTTC; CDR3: CASTDPGQGVYEQYF
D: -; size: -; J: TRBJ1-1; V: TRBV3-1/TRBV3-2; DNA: TGTGCCAGCAGCCACACCGCCGGGAACACTGAAGCTTTCTTT; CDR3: CASSHTAGNTEAFF
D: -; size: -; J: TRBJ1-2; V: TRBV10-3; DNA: TGTGCCATCAGTGGTGGGCAGGGAGTGGACTATGGCTACACCTTC; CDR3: CAISGGQGVDYGYTF
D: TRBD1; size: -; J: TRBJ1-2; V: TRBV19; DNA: TGTGCCAGTAGTATTCACAGGGGAGATGGCTACACCTTC; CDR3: CASSIHRGDGYTF
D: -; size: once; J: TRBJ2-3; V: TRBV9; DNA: TGTGCCAGCGGACCGACTCGCACAGATACGCAGTATTTT; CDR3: CASGPTRTDTQYF
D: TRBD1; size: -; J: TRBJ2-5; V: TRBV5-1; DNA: TGCGCCAGCAGCTTAGACAGGGCCGGAGAGACCCAGTACTTC; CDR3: CASSLDRAGETQYF
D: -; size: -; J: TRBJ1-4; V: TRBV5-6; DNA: TGTGCCAGCAGCTTCGGGACAACTAATGAAAAACTGTTTTTT; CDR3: CASSFGTTNEKLFF
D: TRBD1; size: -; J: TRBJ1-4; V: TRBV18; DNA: TGTGCCAGCTCACAGACAGGGGTCGGTGAAAAACTGTTTTTT; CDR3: CASSQTGVGEKLFF
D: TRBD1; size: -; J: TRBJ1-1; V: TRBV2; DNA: TGTGCCAGCAGTACAGGGGGCGCGACTGAAGCTTTCTTT; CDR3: CASSTGGATEAFF
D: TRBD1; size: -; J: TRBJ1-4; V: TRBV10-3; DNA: TGTGCCATCAGTGAGTTCATCGGGACAGTGAATGAAAAACTGTTTTTT; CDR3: CAISEFIGTVNEKLFF
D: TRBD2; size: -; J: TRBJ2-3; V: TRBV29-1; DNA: TGCAGCGTTGAAGATCGACTAGCGGGAGTCACAGATACGCAGTATTTT; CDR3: CSVEDRLAGVTDTQYF
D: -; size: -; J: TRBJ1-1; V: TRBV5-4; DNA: TGTGCCAGCAGCTTGAGATCCGGGGGCGATCGGGGTGAAGCTTTCTTT; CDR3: CASSLRSGGDRGEAFF
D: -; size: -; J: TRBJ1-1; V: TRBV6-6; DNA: TGTGCCAGCAGCCCTGGGTGGAACACTGAAGCTTTCTTT; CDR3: CASSPGWNTEAFF
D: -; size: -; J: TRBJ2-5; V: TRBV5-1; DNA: TGCGCCAGCAGCTTGTTGGCGGGCCGGGAGACCCAGTACTTC; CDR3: CASSLLAGRETQYF
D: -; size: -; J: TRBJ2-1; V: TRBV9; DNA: TGTGCCAGCAGCGTAGAAGGGGGGCAGAATGAGCAGTTCTTC; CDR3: CASSVEGGQNEQFF